This TCR beta chain was observed in a study of T cells in Graves' hyperthyroidism and ophthalmopathy. TCR beta CDR3 sequences were amplified from RNA transcripts. A set of HTBI primers served as the primers for a first-round RT-PCR of the TCR CDR3. TCRdb independently ran MiXCR on the multiplex PCR reads; one entry per CDR3 protein. The sample carries 250,000 or so distinct CDR3 sequences, 15% recorded once. This clonotype has a count of ten or more. The CDR3 is made up of 11 amino acids. In germline, CDR1 is DFQATT, CDR2 SNEGSKA (reference sequence). The V end lost 5 bases, the J end lost 7 bases, and 9 bases lay between the germline ends. The blood sample was taken at first hyperthyroidism diagnosis, before any ophthalmopathy symptoms.

The clonotype originates from a woman aged 50 to 60 with Graves' hyperthyroidism that later progressed to Graves' ophthalmopathy. This sequence joins TRBV20-1 and TRBJ2-1; D ambiguous. Specimen: blood. CDR3 nucleotide sequence: TGCAGTGCTGGGCGTTGGAATGAGCAGTTCTTC. Amino acid sequence: CSAGRWNEQFF.